This T cell receptor (beta chain) emerged from a study of cytomegalovirus exposure and HLA in healthy donors. Trimming removed 5 bases from V and 5 bases from J; junction bases left unmatched: 8. Germline V lookup: CDR1 SEHNR, CDR2 FQNEAQ (reference sequence). This CDR3 is 15 amino acids long. Primers for the PCR totalled 60 Vbeta and 13 Jbeta. Here immunoSEQ multiplex PCR was the method, and the copy in TCRdb shows in-frame clones only, minus some. The sample lists 150,000 to 200,000 clones, about four fifths occurring once. This TCR was sampled from a man younger than 30 in good health and CMV-seronegative. The V call is TRBV7-9, the J call TRBJ2-5; TRBD1 agrees at 10 bases. The sequenced sample was PBMCs. The CDR3 DNA follows: TGTGCCAGCAGCATCGACAGGGGGCTGGGGGAGACCCAGTACTTC. Amino acids: CASSIDRGLGETQYF.